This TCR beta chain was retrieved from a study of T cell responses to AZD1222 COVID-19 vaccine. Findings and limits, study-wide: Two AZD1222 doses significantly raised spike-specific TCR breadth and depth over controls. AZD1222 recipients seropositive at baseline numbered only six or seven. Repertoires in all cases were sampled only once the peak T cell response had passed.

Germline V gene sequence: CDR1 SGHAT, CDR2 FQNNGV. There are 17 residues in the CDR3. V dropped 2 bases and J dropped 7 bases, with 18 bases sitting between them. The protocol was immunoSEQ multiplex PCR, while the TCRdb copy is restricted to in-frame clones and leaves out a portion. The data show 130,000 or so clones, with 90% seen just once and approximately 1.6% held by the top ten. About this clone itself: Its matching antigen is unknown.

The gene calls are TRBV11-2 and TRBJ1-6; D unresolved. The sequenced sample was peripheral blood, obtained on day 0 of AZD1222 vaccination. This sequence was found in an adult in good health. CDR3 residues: CASSLPADRLGNSPLHF. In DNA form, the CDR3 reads TGTGCCAGCAGCTTACCGGCAGACCGGTTAGGCAATTCACCCCTCCACTTT.